This T cell receptor (beta chain) was obtained from a study of Tregs in tolerant kidney transplant recipients. Related graft donors supplied nonmyeloablative bone marrow transplants, and mixed chimerism was transient. Germline assignment: CDR1 SGHRS and CDR2 YFSETQ. CDR3 length equals 15 residues. The ends lost 0 bases at V and 2 bases at J; junction bases unmatched: 0. Study-wide results and limits: Expanding Tregs on activated donor B cells appeared to best identify donor-specific TCRbeta clones.

As regards this clone: Antigen specificity is unknown. The DNA ends 3 residues before the CDR3 does, and the rest of the CDR3 is filled in from the germline J gene.

TCRdb keeps only in-frame clones here, not all; method: immunoSEQ multiplex PCR. Its clone listing holds about 6,300 clones. The source is a human patient who received a combined kidney and bone marrow transplant. Some T cells may be graft donor cells. The chain couples TRBV5-1 to TRBJ1-5, with TRBD1 matching over 9 bases. Material: CD4+ T cells from blood (PBMCs), obtained 6 months after the transplant. CDR3 residues: CASSLGQGGNQPQHF. Partial CDR3 DNA: TGCGCCAGCAGCTTGGGACAGGGGGGCAATCAGCCC.